This T cell receptor (beta chain) appears in the sequencing data of a study of spatial heterogeneity in lung cancer. Using its own MiXCR run on the 5' RACE reads, TCRdb lists one record per CDR3 protein. The repertoire holds some 12,000 distinct CDR3 sequences, with roughly 6.4% as singletons. This clonotype occurred many times. Time point in this sample: sample taken at primary tumor resection. Whole RNA from tumor, nontumor lung or frozen PBMC was sequenced unsorted. This CDR3 region has 14 residues. Trimming took 6 bases from V and 0 from J, leaving 11 bases between them. The V gene's germline CDR1 is MNHEY and CDR2 SMNVEV (reference sequence).

The sequences come from normal lung tissue next to the tumor, collected at surgery. The chain has TRBV27 and TRBJ1-2; D gene uncertain. This receptor was obtained from a male donor with early-stage non-small cell lung cancer. The CDR3 sequence is CASRVLGTNYGYTF. The CDR3, as DNA: TGTGCCAGCAGGGTTCTTGGTACTAACTATGGCTACACCTTC.